What follows are 8 T cell receptor beta chains derived from one specimen sequenced in a study of cytomegalovirus exposure and HLA in healthy donors (dated by TCRdb to about 2017). The library was generated by the immunoSEQ multiplex PCR assay. For the multiplex PCR, a mixture combining 60 forward primers for TCR Vbeta segments and 13 reverse primers for TCR Jbeta segments was used. Not all clones reach the TCRdb copy of this immuneACCESS table, which keeps in-frame sequences only. Checked studies attribute under half of the gap to unresolved V genes and leave the rest unexplained. The sample yields roughly 200,000 clones; around 89% were counted once. The top ten clones comprise 1% of the sample. The specimen was PBMCs. These receptors came from a woman between 18 and 29 years old in good health and CMV-seronegative.

The CDR3 DNA sequence: TGTGCCACCTGGCCTGGGGCGCAAGAGCAGTACTTC. This encodes CATWPGAQEQYF. This chain links TRBV10-3 with TRBJ2-7; possible D gene TRBD1, 5 bases. V lost 10 bases and J 7 bases, leaving 17 bases between the germline ends. Germline loops: CDR1 ENHRY, CDR2 SYGVKD. CDR3 length: 12 residues.

On this clone: Other DNA sequences in the sample encode the same CDR3. The V and J genes are TRBV7-9 and TRBJ1-5; no reliable D call. The germline V gene encodes CDR1 SEHNR and CDR2 FQNEAQ (reference sequence). Trimming pared 3 bases from V and 7 bases from J, leaving 7 bases between. The CDR3 has 12 residues. CDR3 sequence: CASSLSSQPQHF. The CDR3 DNA reads TGTGCCAGCAGCTTGTCAAGCCAGCCCCAGCATTTT. Full variable domain (remainder filled in from reference TRBV7-9 and TRBJ1-5): DTGVSQNPRHKITKRGQNVTFRCDPISEHNRLYWYRQTLGQGPEFLTYFQNEAQLEKSRLLSDRFSAERPKGSFSTLEIQRTEQGDSAMYLCASSLSSQPQHFGDGTRLSIL.

The chain couples TRBV10-1 to TRBJ2-3, with TRBD2 matching 9 bases. This CDR3 region has 14 residues. V lost 6 bases to trimming and J lost 4 bases; unmatched junction nucleotides: 5. Per the germline V gene, CDR1 is WNHNN and CDR2 is SYGVQD (reference sequence). CDR3 nucleotide sequence: TGCGCCAGCAGAGATAGCGGGAGCCCAGATACGCAGTATTTT. Translation gives CASRDSGSPDTQYF.

This rearrangement joins TRBV7-3 to TRBJ2-3, with a weak D call TRBD2 (6 bases). This CDR3 contains 13 residues. The V and J ends lost 4 bases and 4 bases respectively, with 9 bases between them. The germline V gene has CDR1 SGHTA and CDR2 FQGTGA. CDR3 nucleotides: TGTGCCAGCAGCTCGGACTACCCAGATACGCAGTATTTT. This codes for CASSSDYPDTQYF.

J is TRBJ2-7 and V is TRBV6-1; D might be TRBD1 (5 bases). V lost 8 bases and J 4 bases, leaving 18 bases between the germline ends. Germline CDR1 MNHNS, CDR2 SASEGT. This CDR3 is 14 amino acids long. DNA for the CDR3: TGTGCCAGCGCCCCCAGGGCGAATCTTTACGAGCAGTACTTC. The encoded protein is CASAPRANLYEQYF.

The chain carries TRBV28 and TRBJ2-6, with 8 bases lining up with TRBD2. With V trimmed by 5 bases and J by 0 bases, 12 bases remained unmatched. CDR1 is MDHEN and CDR2 is SYDVKM in the germline V gene. This CDR3 has 19 residues. CDR3 residues: CASSAIMGAGGSGANVLTF. For the CDR3, the DNA is TGTGCCAGCAGTGCAATAATGGGGGCGGGGGGCTCTGGGGCCAACGTCCTGACTTTC. The full variable domain, in which reference TRBV28 and TRBJ2-6 provide the parts outside the CDR3, is DVKVTQSSRYLVKRTGEKVFLECVQDMDHENMFWYRQDPGLGLRLIYFSYDVKMKEKGDIPEGYSVSREKKERFSLILESASTNQTSMYLCASSAIMGAGGSGANVLTFGAGSRLTVL.

This chain connects TRBV5-4 to TRBJ2-1; 10 bases fit TRBD2. There are 15 residues in the CDR3. The germline CDR1 and CDR2 sequences are SGHNT and YYREEE (reference sequence). Germline trimming cut 0 bases from V and 9 bases from J; bases unmatched to any gene: 6. CDR3 sequence: CASSLGSGGVTEQFF. The CDR3 DNA is TGTGCCAGCAGCTTGGGCAGCGGGGGGGTTACTGAGCAGTTCTTC.

This rearrangement joins TRBV4-3 to TRBJ2-5; D possibly corresponds to TRBD1 (6 bases). This CDR3 is 18 amino acids long. Germline loops: CDR1 LGHNA, CDR2 YSLEER. V was trimmed by 3 bases and J by 7 bases, leaving 27 bases between them. The CDR3: CASSHNLDGDRSLATQYF. DNA of the CDR3: TGCGCCAGCAGCCATAACTTAGATGGAGACAGGAGCCTTGCGACCCAGTACTTC.